A selection of T cell receptor beta chains follows, all from one sample in a study of blood T cell repertoires in COVID-19. Profiling relied on immunoSEQ multiplex PCR, and the TCRdb table lists in-frame clones only, not all of them. The sample holds some 250,000 clones, more than 70% seen once. Sequenced input: peripheral blood. The receptors here all came from a man aged 35-49 years with active or convalescent COVID-19. The CDR3 runs from the conserved cysteine through the conserved F or W. The order of the fields is V gene, clone size, D gene, J gene, CDR3 protein, CDR3 DNA. D genes are given only for firm matches. The size entry is marked missing in some rows and otherwise reads once, few, many or a size class.

v_call: TRBV3-1/TRBV3-2; clone_size: .; d_call: TRBD1; j_call: TRBJ2-4; cdr3_aa: CASSDRALGAKNIQYF; cdr3_nt: TGTGCCAGCAGCGACAGGGCGTTAGGGGCCAAAAACATTCAGTACTTC
v_call: TRBV19; clone_size: .; d_call: .; j_call: TRBJ1-4; cdr3_aa: CASSLGGGASVEKLFF; cdr3_nt: TGTGCCAGTTCCTTAGGAGGGGGGGCGAGTGTGGAAAAACTGTTTTTT
v_call: TRBV7-9; clone_size: .; d_call: TRBD1; j_call: TRBJ2-7; cdr3_aa: CASSLTRTGSYEQYF; cdr3_nt: TGTGCCAGCAGCTTGACTCGGACAGGCAGTTACGAGCAGTACTTC
v_call: TRBV15; clone_size: .; d_call: .; j_call: TRBJ2-3; cdr3_aa: CATSRGPGDERRTDTQYF; cdr3_nt: TGTGCCACCAGCAGAGGACCGGGTGATGAGCGCCGCACAGATACGCAGTATTTT
v_call: TRBV18; clone_size: once; d_call: .; j_call: TRBJ1-2; cdr3_aa: CASSPTNNGYTF; cdr3_nt: TGTGCCAGCTCACCTACCAACAATGGCTACACCTTC
v_call: TRBV7-3; clone_size: .; d_call: .; j_call: TRBJ1-1; cdr3_aa: CASSLGIQGATEAFF; cdr3_nt: TGTGCCAGCAGCTTAGGGATACAGGGAGCCACTGAAGCTTTCTTT
v_call: TRBV19; clone_size: .; d_call: .; j_call: TRBJ2-3; cdr3_aa: CASSIDGREVDTQYF; cdr3_nt: TGTGCCAGTAGTATAGATGGCAGGGAGGTAGATACGCAGTATTTT
v_call: TRBV11-3; clone_size: .; d_call: TRBD1; j_call: TRBJ1-3; cdr3_aa: CASSLRTGKISGNTIYF; cdr3_nt: TGTGCCAGCAGCTTAAGGACAGGAAAGATCTCTGGAAACACCATATATTTT
v_call: TRBV18; clone_size: .; d_call: .; j_call: TRBJ1-2; cdr3_aa: CASSPQGNPNYGYTF; cdr3_nt: TGTGCCAGCTCACCACAGGGGAACCCTAACTATGGCTACACCTTC
v_call: TRBV28; clone_size: .; d_call: TRBD1; j_call: TRBJ2-7; cdr3_aa: CASTRRGSYEQYF; cdr3_nt: TGTGCCAGCACCCGCAGGGGGTCCTACGAGCAGTACTTC
v_call: TRBV2; clone_size: .; d_call: TRBD2; j_call: TRBJ2-7; cdr3_aa: CASSPSGGAYEQYF; cdr3_nt: TGTGCCAGCAGTCCTAGCGGGGGGGCTTACGAGCAGTACTTC
v_call: TRBV7-3; clone_size: .; d_call: TRBD1; j_call: TRBJ1-6; cdr3_aa: CASSLTGDRDYNSPLHF; cdr3_nt: TGTGCCAGCAGCTTAACGGGGGACAGGGATTATAATTCACCCCTCCACTTT
v_call: TRBV18; clone_size: .; d_call: .; j_call: TRBJ1-4; cdr3_aa: CASSPGSGEKLFF; cdr3_nt: TGTGCCAGCTCACCAGGGAGCGGTGAAAAACTGTTTTTT
v_call: TRBV12-5; clone_size: .; d_call: .; j_call: TRBJ2-1; cdr3_aa: CASRPSFYNEQFF; cdr3_nt: TGTGCTAGTCGGCCTAGCTTTTACAATGAGCAGTTCTTC